These 27 T cell receptor beta chains share one sample of origin, sequenced in a study of OX40 agonist ivuxolimab in advanced cancers. Here immunoSEQ multiplex PCR was the method, and the copy in TCRdb shows in-frame clones only, minus some. Of more than 65,000 clones listed, roughly 77% are singletons. Sequencing was performed on CD4+ or CD8+ T cells sorted from blood, taken in a trial of the OX40 agonist ivuxolimab. These TCRs come from an adult with an advanced solid tumor such as melanoma, head and neck, liver or kidney cancer.

The CDR3 DNA reads as TGTGCCAGCAGCGTAGCAGGCAGGGAGGGTACGCAGTATTTT. Its protein product is CASSVAGREGTQYF. The chain couples TRBV9 to TRBJ2-3; TRBD2 matches 7 bases. CDR3 size: 14 residues. From germline, CDR1 is SGDLS and CDR2 YYNGEE. V dropped 0 bases and J dropped 8; count of bases not matched to a gene: 6.

The gene calls are TRBV7-9 and TRBJ1-6, with no clear D. V was pared by 1 base and J by 11 bases, with 9 bases between. Per germline, CDR1 SEHNR and CDR2 FQNEAQ (reference sequence). The CDR3 is 13 residues long. The CDR3 DNA follows: TGTGCCAGCAGCTTAGGACGGTGGCCACCCCTCCACTTT. This translates into CASSLGRWPPLHF.

The chain couples TRBV7-9 to TRBJ2-7; D possibly corresponds to TRBD1 (6 bases). Looked up from germline, CDR1 is SEHNR and CDR2 is FQNEAQ (reference sequence). The V end was cut by 4 bases, the J end by 7 bases, with 14 bases between. The CDR3 has 13 residues. The CDR3 region is CASSSDSDREQYF. CDR3 bases: TGTGCCAGCAGCTCGGACAGCGACCGGGAGCAGTACTTC.

This chain links TRBV6-5 with TRBJ1-5; the D is unclear. The CDR3 length is 14 residues. Germline-derived CDR1 and CDR2 are MNHEY and SVGAGI. Trimming pared 4 bases from V and 4 bases from J, leaving 11 bases between. The chain's CDR3 is CASSSARRNQPQHF. The CDR3, as DNA: TGTGCCAGCAGTTCCGCAAGACGGAATCAGCCCCAGCATTTT.

V usage is TRBV19 and J usage is TRBJ2-3, with 8 positions matching TRBD1. Trimming took 3 bases from V and 11 from J; bases not matched to a gene: 13. This CDR3 spans 15 amino acids. Germline V gene sequence: CDR1 LNHDA, CDR2 SQIVND (reference sequence). The DNA for the CDR3 is TGTGCCAGTAGTATCACAGGGGGTCCACAGCAAGGGCAGTATTTT. It yields the protein CASSITGGPQQGQYF.

This clone has only a few counts. The chain uses TRBV19 and TRBJ1-5; 9 bases are a match to TRBD1. Germline V gene sequence: CDR1 LNHDA, CDR2 SQIVND (reference sequence). V dropped 4 bases and J dropped 3; count of bases not matched to a gene: 7. The CDR3 sequence is 16 residues long. CDR3 bases: TGTGCCAGTAGTAACCGGGGACAGGGTAACAATCAGCCCCAGCATTTT. As protein: CASSNRGQGNNQPQHF.

This clone was recorded only once. The chain combines TRBV5-1 with TRBJ1-1; tentative D call: TRBD1 (5 bases). V gave up 4 bases and J gave up 3 bases, with 13 bases separating them. Germline V CDR1 and CDR2: SGHRS, YFSETQ. The CDR3 length is 14 residues. The CDR3 protein is CASSKGRGDTEAFF. As DNA, the CDR3 is TGCGCCAGCAGCAAGGGTAGGGGCGACACTGAAGCTTTCTTT.

J is TRBJ2-5 and V is TRBV5-4; 8 nucleotides align to TRBD1. Trimming at V came to 0 bases and at J to 9 bases, leaving 7 bases not matched to a gene. The germline CDR1 and CDR2 sequences are SGHNT and YYREEE (reference sequence). There are 14 residues in the CDR3. The CDR3 sequence is CASSLGDRSGAQYF. In nucleotides, the CDR3 is TGTGCCAGCAGCTTGGGGGACAGGTCTGGGGCCCAGTACTTC.

The rearrangement links TRBV4-1 to TRBJ1-1; no reliable D call. CDR3 length equals 15 residues. The ends were cut back, 1 base at V and 4 bases at J, with 13 bases in the middle. CDR1 MGHRA and CDR2 YSYEKL come from the germline V gene. CDR3: CASSQGRQRTTEAFF. The CDR3 DNA follows: TGCGCCAGCAGCCAAGGCAGGCAGAGGACCACTGAAGCTTTCTTT.

This chain joins TRBV5-4 and TRBJ1-2; unclear D gene. The CDR3 sequence is 14 residues long. The V end was cut by 5 bases, the J end by 1 base, with 12 bases between. Germline values: CDR1 SGHNT, CDR2 YYREEE (reference sequence). The DNA of the CDR3 is TGTGCCAGCAGACCTGTGCAGGTTAACTATGGCTACACCTTC. Residues: CASRPVQVNYGYTF.

This chain's CDR3 is CASSQEPTAAYGYTF. DNA of the CDR3: TGTGCCAGCAGCCAAGAACCGACGGCGGCCTATGGCTACACCTTC. J is TRBJ1-2 and V is TRBV4-2; D gene ambiguous. The CDR3 has 15 amino acids. Trimming took off 0 bases at V and 4 bases at J, with 12 bases between the two ends. CDR1 and CDR2 from the germline V gene are LGHNA and YNFKEQ.

CDR3 protein: CASSLVPLLFSGNTIYF. As DNA, the CDR3 is TGTGCCAGCAGCTTGGTCCCCCTACTGTTCTCTGGAAACACCATATATTTT. The chain links TRBV5-5 to TRBJ1-3; D not resolved. Trimming stripped 0 bases from V and 0 bases from J, with 13 bases between. CDR1 is SGHKS, CDR2 YYEKEE, per germline (reference sequence). There are 17 residues in the CDR3.

V is TRBV29-1 and J is TRBJ1-2, with 7 positions matching TRBD1. Germline V gives CDR1 SQVTM, CDR2 ANQGSEA. The CDR3 extends over 14 amino acids. The V segment lost 4 bases and the J segment 2 bases; nucleotides outside the gene matches: 7. The CDR3, as DNA: TGCAGCGTTGTAGGGACAGCGACAAACTATGGCTACACCTTC. This sequence encodes CSVVGTATNYGYTF. The whole variable domain, remainder taken from reference TRBV29-1 and TRBJ1-2, is SAVISQKPSRDICQRGTSLTIQCQVDSQVTMMFWYRQQPGQSLTLIATANQGSEATYESGFVIDKFPISRPNLTFSTLTVSNMSPEDSSIYLCSVVGTATNYGYTFGSGTRLTVV.

This chain joins TRBV4-1 and TRBJ2-1, with 12 nucleotides matching TRBD2. Unmatched junction bases numbered 4, after V lost 3 bases and J lost 4 bases. Per the germline V gene, CDR1 is MGHRA and CDR2 is YSYEKL. There are 16 residues in the CDR3. The CDR3 protein is CASSQAGTSGYNEQFF. CDR3 in DNA: TGCGCCAGCAGCCAGGCCGGGACTAGCGGGTACAATGAGCAGTTCTTC.

The chain uses TRBV2 and TRBJ2-7; D uncertain. Per the germline V gene, CDR1 is SNHLY and CDR2 is FYNNEI. The CDR3 sequence is 15 residues long. V lost 9 bases and J lost 0, with 18 bases in between. This chain's CDR3 is CARRDPGQFSYEQYF. CDR3 DNA sequence: TGTGCCAGACGCGACCCAGGCCAGTTCTCCTACGAGCAGTACTTC.

The sample holds one count of this clone. This chain uses TRBV7-2 with TRBJ2-5, with TRBD2 matching over 8 bases. The ends lost 3 bases at V and 4 bases at J; junction bases unmatched: 4. This CDR3 contains 14 residues. Germline lookup yields CDR1 SGHTA and CDR2 FQGNSA. The CDR3 protein is CASSFQRGTETQYF. The CDR3 bases are TGTGCCAGCAGCTTCCAGCGGGGGACAGAGACCCAGTACTTC.

The V gene is TRBV28, the J gene TRBJ1-2; 9 nucleotides agree with TRBD1. Per the germline V gene, CDR1 is MDHEN and CDR2 is SYDVKM. CDR3 size: 14 residues. V lost 7 bases to trimming and J lost 0 bases; unmatched junction nucleotides: 3. The CDR3 coding sequence is TGTGCCAGCAACACAGGGGGCTCTAACTATGGCTACACCTTC. This translates into CASNTGGSNYGYTF.

The chain uses TRBV28 and TRBJ1-1; a weak D match, TRBD1 (6 bases). The CDR3 is made up of 16 amino acids. CDR1 MDHEN and CDR2 SYDVKM come from the germline V gene. V lost 2 bases, J lost 1 base, and 14 bases lay in between. CDR3 nucleotides: TGTGCCAGCAGTTTAGCCGGGGGCGGAGCGAACACTGAAGCTTTCTTT. This gives the protein CASSLAGGGANTEAFF.

This chain connects TRBV19 to TRBJ2-3, with 9 bases lining up with TRBD2. The CDR3 contains 13 residues. J lost 4 bases, V lost 8 bases, and 4 bases had no gene match. Germline V CDR1 and CDR2: LNHDA, SQIVND (reference sequence). CDR3 sequence (DNA): TGTGCCAGTCGGCTAGCGGGGCCAGATACGCAGTATTTT. This sequence encodes CASRLAGPDTQYF.

The V call is TRBV7-2, the J call TRBJ1-1; D is unresolved. This CDR3 region has 13 residues. Germline CDR1 reads SGHTA; CDR2 reads FQGNSA. V was cut by 3 bases and J by 1 base, with 6 bases left in between. Written as DNA, the CDR3 is TGTGCCAGCAGCTTTCGAGCGAACACTGAAGCTTTCTTT. As protein: CASSFRANTEAFF.

The rearrangement joins TRBV5-1 to TRBJ2-5; D unclear. The length of the CDR3 is 15 residues. The V gene's germline CDR1 is SGHRS and CDR2 YFSETQ. Between the trimmed V and J ends, which lost 1 base and 0 bases, there was a span of 10 bases. The CDR3 here is CASSLWGLNQETQYF. The CDR3, as DNA: TGCGCCAGCAGCTTGTGGGGTCTCAACCAAGAGACCCAGTACTTC. Complete variable domain (other parts from reference TRBV5-1 and TRBJ2-5): KAGVTQTPRYLIKTRGQQVTLSCSPISGHRSVSWYQQTPGQGLQFLFEYFSETQRNKGNFPGRFSGRQFSNSRSEMNVSTLELGDSALYLCASSLWGLNQETQYFGPGTRLLVL.

Here the CDR3 DNA reads TGTGCCAGCAGCTTAGAAAAATGGTCAGGCAGTCAGTATTTT. The encoded protein is CASSLEKWSGSQYF. The V gene is TRBV7-6, the J gene TRBJ2-3; D not certain. The germline V and J ends were trimmed by 1 base and 12 bases, with 17 bases remaining between them. CDR1 and CDR2 from the germline V gene are SGHVS and FNYEAQ. The CDR3 covers 14 residues. The whole variable domain, remainder taken from reference TRBV7-6 and TRBJ2-3, is GAGVSQSPRYKVTKRGQDVALRCDPISGHVSLYWYRQALGQGPEFLTYFNYEAQQDKSGLPNDRFSAERPEGSISTLTIQRTEQRDSAMYRCASSLEKWSGSQYFGPGTRLTVL.

In this sample, this clone turned up once. V usage is TRBV10-3 and J usage is TRBJ2-1; 7 bases are a match to TRBD2. CDR1 is ENHRY, CDR2 SYGVKD, per germline. Trimming cost V 2 bases and J 9 bases; bases outside gene matches: 13. The CDR3 extends over 16 amino acids. CDR3 DNA sequence: TGTGCCATCAGTGAGCAGGCCAGGCGGGAGATTGGTGAGCAGTTCTTC. As protein: CAISEQARREIGEQFF.

V gene TRBV5-1 combines with J gene TRBJ1-1; D gene unclear. The CDR3 runs 15 residues. Trimming cost V 0 bases and J 4 bases, with 13 bases left between them. Germline V gives CDR1 SGHRS, CDR2 YFSETQ. CDR3 in amino acids: CASSLEGTLFTEAFF. The DNA of the CDR3 is TGCGCCAGCAGCTTGGAGGGCACGCTCTTCACTGAAGCTTTCTTT.

The rearrangement uses TRBV6-1 and TRBJ2-6; D is unclear. Germline assignment: CDR1 MNHNS and CDR2 SASEGT. The ends were cut back, 2 bases at V and 4 bases at J, with 12 bases in the middle. This CDR3 is 16 amino acids long. In DNA form, the CDR3 reads TGTGCCAGCAGTGAAAAGGGTCTTACCGGGGCCAACGTCCTGACTTTC. Amino acids: CASSEKGLTGANVLTF.

This chain connects TRBV10-3 to TRBJ1-1, with 8 bases matching TRBD1. The V gene's germline CDR1 is ENHRY and CDR2 SYGVKD. The V gene end was trimmed by 10 bases and the J gene end by 0 bases; junction bases not matched to a gene: 4. CDR3 size: 13 residues. CDR3: CATDRGLNTEAFF. The CDR3 DNA follows: TGTGCCACCGACAGGGGCTTGAACACTGAAGCTTTCTTT.

The chain uses TRBV13 and TRBJ2-1; D not certain. The germline V gene encodes CDR1 PRHDT and CDR2 FYEKMQ (reference sequence). The V and J ends lost 6 bases and 4 bases respectively, with 16 bases between them. This CDR3 is 15 amino acids long. In nucleotides, the CDR3 is TGTGCCAGCAGTATTGGGCCTACCGTATACAATGAGCAGTTCTTC. It is translated as CASSIGPTVYNEQFF.